The 3 T cell receptor beta chains in this list originate from one sample, sequenced in a study of CD8 T cells in ankylosing spondylitis. No cognate antigen is known for these TCRs. General study results and limits: Typical of ankylosing spondylitis blood, it appeared, was a TCR beta motif of fewer than ten highly homologous variants.

MiXCR, run by TCRdb on the 5' RACE reads, gives a single entry per CDR3 protein. This table has 350,000 to 450,000 distinct CDR3 sequences, 20% to 30% appearing once. The specimen was blood, either unsorted or a sorted T cell fraction (not recorded which). The receptors stem from a male donor with ankylosing spondylitis.

The V gene is TRBV11-3, the J gene TRBJ2-1; no definite D call. Deletions cut 2 bases from V and 0 bases from J, with 11 bases between. Germline CDR1 SGHNT, CDR2 YENEEA. The length of the CDR3 is 16 residues. The CDR3 nucleotides read TGTGCCAGCAGCTTATTTTCTGGGGTCTCCTACAATGAGCAGTTCTTC. Translating it yields CASSLFSGVSYNEQFF.

The J gene is TRBJ2-7, the V gene TRBV14; the match to TRBD1 covers 9 bases. Germline CDR1 SGHDN, CDR2 FVKESK. The CDR3 contains 16 residues. V trimming: 0 bases; J trimming: 3 bases; junction bases outside the gene matches: 6. This CDR3 reads CASSQDGGQGFYEQYF. The CDR3 bases are TGTGCCAGCAGCCAAGATGGGGGACAGGGTTTCTACGAGCAGTACTTC.

This clonotype was observed a handful of times. The rearrangement uses TRBV5-6 and TRBJ1-2; D is ambiguous. V was trimmed by 4 bases and J by 7 bases, leaving 17 bases between them. The CDR3 consists of 14 residues. Per germline, CDR1 SGHDT and CDR2 YYEEEE. CDR3 amino acids: CASSKGRPPGGYTF. The CDR3 DNA reads TGTGCCAGCAGCAAAGGGAGACCCCCCGGTGGCTACACCTTC.